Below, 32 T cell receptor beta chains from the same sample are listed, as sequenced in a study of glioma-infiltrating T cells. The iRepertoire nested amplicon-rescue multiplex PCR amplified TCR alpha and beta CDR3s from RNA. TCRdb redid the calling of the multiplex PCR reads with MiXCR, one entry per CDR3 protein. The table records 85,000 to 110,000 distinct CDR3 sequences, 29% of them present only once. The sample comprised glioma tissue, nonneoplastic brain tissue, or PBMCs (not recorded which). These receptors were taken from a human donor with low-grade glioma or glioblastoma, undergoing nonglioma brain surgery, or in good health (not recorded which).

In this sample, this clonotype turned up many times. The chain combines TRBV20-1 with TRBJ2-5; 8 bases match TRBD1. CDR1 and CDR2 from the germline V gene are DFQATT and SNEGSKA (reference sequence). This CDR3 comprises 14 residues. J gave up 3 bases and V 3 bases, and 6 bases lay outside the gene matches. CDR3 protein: CSARGETGEETQYF. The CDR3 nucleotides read TGCAGTGCTAGGGGAGAGACAGGGGAAGAGACCCAGTACTTC.

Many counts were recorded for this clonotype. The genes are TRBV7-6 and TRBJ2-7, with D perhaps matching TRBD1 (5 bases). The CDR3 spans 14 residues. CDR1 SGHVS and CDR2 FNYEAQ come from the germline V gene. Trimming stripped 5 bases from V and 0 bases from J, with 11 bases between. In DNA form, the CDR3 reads TGTGCCAGCAGCCAACAGGAAAGCTCCTACGAGCAGTACTTC. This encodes CASSQQESSYEQYF.

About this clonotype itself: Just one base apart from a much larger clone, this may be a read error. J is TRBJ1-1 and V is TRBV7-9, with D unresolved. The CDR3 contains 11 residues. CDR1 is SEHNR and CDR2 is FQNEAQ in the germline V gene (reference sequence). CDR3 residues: CAISLDGVAFF. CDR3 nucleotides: TGTGCCATCAGCTTAGATGGAGTGGCTTTCTTT.

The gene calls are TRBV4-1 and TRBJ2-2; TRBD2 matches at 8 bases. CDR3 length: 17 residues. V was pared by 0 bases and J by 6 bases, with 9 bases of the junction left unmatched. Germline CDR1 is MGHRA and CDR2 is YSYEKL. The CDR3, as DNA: TGCGCCAGCAGCCAAGATTTCGGGAGGGGCCCAGCCGGGGAGCTGTTTTTT. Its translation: CASSQDFGRGPAGELFF.

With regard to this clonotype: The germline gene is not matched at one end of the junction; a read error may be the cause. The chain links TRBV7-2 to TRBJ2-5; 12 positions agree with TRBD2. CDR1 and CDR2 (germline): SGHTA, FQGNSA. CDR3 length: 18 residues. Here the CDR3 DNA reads TGTGCCAGCAGCTCCTCCCCTAGCGGGGGGGAGGTACAAGAGACCAAGTACTTC. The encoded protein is CASSSSPSGGEVQETKYF.

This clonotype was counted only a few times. CDR3 region: CASSLGKTAGDTEAFF. CDR3 nucleotide sequence: TGTGCCAGCAGCTTAGGAAAGACAGCGGGGGACACTGAAGCTTTCTTT. The chain carries TRBV7-9 and TRBJ1-1; possible D gene TRBD1, 5 bases. The CDR3 runs to 16 residues. Germline CDR1 reads SEHNR; CDR2 reads FQNEAQ (reference sequence). The V gene lost 1 base and the J gene lost 3 bases, with 15 bases spanning the gap.

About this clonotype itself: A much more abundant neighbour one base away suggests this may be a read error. This CDR3 reads CASSDRQLSYEQYF. In DNA, the CDR3 is TGCGCCAGCAGCGATCGACAGCTCTCCTACGAGCAGTACTTC. The rearrangement uses TRBV5-1 and TRBJ2-7; possibly TRBD1 for D (5 bases). The germline V and J ends were trimmed by 4 bases and 0 bases, with 11 bases remaining between them. CDR3 length: 14 residues. The germline CDR1 and CDR2 sequences are SGHRS and YFSETQ.

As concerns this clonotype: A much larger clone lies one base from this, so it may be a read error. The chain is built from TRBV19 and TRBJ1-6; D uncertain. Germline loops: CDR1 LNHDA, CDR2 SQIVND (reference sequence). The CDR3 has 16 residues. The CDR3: CASMNPRESYNSPHHF. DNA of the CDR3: TGTGCCAGCATGAACCCCCGGGAGAGTTATAATTCACCCCACCACTTT. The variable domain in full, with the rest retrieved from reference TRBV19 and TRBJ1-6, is DGGITQSPKYLFRKEGQNVTLSCEQNLNHDAMYWYRQDPGQGLRLIYYSQIVNDFQKGDIAEGYSVSREKKESFPLTVTSAQKNPTAFYLCASMNPRESYNSPHHFGNGTRLTVT.

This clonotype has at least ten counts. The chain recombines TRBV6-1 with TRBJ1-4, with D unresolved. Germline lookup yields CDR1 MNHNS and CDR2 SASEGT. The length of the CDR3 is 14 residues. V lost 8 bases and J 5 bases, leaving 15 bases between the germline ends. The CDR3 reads CASDPGSNNEKLFF. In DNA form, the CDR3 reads TGTGCCAGCGATCCAGGAAGCAACAATGAAAAACTGTTTTTT.

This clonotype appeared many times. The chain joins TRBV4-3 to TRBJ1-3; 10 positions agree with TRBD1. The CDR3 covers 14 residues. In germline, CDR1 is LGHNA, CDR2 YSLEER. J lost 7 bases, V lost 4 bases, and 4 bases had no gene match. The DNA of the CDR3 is TGCGCCAGCAGCCGGGACAGGGGTTGGAACACCATATATTTT. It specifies CASSRDRGWNTIYF.

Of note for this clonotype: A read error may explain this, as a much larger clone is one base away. CDR3 residues: CASSGDWTDFTEAFF. CDR3 in DNA: TGTGCCAGCAGTGGCGATTGGACAGACTTCACTGAAGCTTTCTTT. The rearrangement links TRBV6-2 or TRBV6-3 to TRBJ1-1; the D gene is possibly TRBD1 (6 bases). Trimming stripped 5 bases from V and 4 bases from J, with 17 bases between. This CDR3 region has 15 residues. CDR1 and CDR2 (germline): MNHEY, SVGEGT.

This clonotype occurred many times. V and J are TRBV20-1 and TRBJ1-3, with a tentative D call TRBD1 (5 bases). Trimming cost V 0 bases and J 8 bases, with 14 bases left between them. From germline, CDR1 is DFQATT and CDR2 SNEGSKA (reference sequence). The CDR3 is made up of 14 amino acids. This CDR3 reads CSARDPGQVHTIYF. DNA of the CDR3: TGCAGTGCTAGAGATCCCGGACAAGTACACACCATATATTTT.

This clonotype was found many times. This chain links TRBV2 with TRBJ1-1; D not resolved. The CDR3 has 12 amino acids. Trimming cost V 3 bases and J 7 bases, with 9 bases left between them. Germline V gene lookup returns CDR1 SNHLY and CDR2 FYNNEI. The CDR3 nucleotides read TGTGCCAGCAGTGATGAGGGCGGTGAAGCTTTCTTT. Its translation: CASSDEGGEAFF. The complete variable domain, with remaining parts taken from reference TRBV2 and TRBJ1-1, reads EPEVTQTPSHQVTQMGQEVILRCVPISNHLYFYWYRQILGQKVEFLVSFYNNEISEKSEIFDDQFSVERPDGSNFTLKIRSTKLEDSAMYFCASSDEGGEAFFGQGTRLTVV.

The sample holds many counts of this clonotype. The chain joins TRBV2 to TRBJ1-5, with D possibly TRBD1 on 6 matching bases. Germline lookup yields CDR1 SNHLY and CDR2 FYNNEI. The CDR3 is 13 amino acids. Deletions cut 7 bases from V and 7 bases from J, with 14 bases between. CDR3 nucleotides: TGTGCCAGCACCTGGACAGAGCGACAGCCCCAGCATTTT. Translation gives CASTWTERQPQHF.

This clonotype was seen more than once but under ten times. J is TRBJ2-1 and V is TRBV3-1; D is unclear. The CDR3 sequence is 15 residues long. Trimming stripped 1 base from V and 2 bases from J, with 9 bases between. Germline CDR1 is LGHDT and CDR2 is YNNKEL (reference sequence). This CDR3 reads CASSQGLNTYNEQFF. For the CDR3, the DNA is TGTGCCAGCAGCCAAGGCCTAAACACCTACAATGAGCAGTTCTTC.

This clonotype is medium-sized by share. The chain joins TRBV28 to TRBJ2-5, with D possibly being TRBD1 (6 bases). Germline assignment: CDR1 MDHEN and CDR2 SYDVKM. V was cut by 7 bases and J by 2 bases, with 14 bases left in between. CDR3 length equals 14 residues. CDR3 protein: CASTQGQQQETQYF. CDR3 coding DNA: TGTGCCAGCACCCAAGGACAGCAGCAAGAGACCCAGTACTTC.

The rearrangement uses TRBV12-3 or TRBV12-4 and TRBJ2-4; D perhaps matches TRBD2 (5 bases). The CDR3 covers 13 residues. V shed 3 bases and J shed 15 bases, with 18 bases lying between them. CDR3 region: CASSFSYRGIGYF. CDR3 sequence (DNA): TGTGCCAGCAGTTTCTCATACCGGGGAATCGGGTACTTC.

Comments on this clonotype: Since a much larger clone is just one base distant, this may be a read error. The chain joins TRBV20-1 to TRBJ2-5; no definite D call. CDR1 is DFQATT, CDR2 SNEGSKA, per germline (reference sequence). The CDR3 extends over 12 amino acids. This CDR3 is CSATTRQETKYF. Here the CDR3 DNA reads TGCAGTGCTACGACCAGACAAGAGACCAAGTACTTC.

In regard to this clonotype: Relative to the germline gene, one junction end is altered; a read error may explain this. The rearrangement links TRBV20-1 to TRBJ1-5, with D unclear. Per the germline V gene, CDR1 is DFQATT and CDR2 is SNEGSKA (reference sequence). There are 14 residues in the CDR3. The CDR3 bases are TGCAGTGCTAGAGGGCATATTAACAATCAGCCCCGGCATTTT. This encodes CSARGHINNQPRHF.

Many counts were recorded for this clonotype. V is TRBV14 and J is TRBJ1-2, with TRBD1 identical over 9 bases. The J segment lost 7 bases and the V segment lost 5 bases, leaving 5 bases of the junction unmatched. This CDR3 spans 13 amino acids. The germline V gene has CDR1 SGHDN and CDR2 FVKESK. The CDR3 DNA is TGTGCCAGCAGCAGAGGACAGGGGTTTGGCTACACCTTC. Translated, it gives CASSRGQGFGYTF.

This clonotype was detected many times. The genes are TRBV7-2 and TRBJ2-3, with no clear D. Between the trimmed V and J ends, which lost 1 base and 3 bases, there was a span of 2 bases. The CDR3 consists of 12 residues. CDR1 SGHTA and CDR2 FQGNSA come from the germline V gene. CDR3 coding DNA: TGTGCCAGCAGCTTAGATACAGATACGCAGTATTTT. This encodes CASSLDTDTQYF. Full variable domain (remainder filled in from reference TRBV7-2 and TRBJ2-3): GAGVSQSPSNKVTEKGKDVELRCDPISGHTALYWYRQSLGQGLEFLIYFQGNSAPDKSGLPSDRFSAERTGGSVSTLTIQRTQQEDSAVYLCASSLDTDTQYFGPGTRLTVL.

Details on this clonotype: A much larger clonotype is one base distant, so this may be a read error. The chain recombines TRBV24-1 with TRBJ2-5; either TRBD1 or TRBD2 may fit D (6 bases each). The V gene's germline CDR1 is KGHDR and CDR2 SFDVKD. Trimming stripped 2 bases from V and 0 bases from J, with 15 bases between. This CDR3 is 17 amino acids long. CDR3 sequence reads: CATSDWWGAGYQETQYF. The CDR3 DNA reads TGTGCCACCAGTGATTGGTGGGGGGCAGGGTACCAAGAGACCCAGTACTTC.

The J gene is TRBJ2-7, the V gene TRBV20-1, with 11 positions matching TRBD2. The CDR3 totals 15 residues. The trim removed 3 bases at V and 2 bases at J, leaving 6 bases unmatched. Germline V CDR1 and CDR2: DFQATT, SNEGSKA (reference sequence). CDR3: CSASSPSGGTYEQYF. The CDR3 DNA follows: TGCAGTGCTAGTAGCCCTAGCGGGGGGACCTACGAGCAGTACTTC.

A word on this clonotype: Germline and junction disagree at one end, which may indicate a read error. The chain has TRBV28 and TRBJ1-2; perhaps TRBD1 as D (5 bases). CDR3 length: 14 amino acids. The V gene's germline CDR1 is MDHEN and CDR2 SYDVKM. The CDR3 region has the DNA TGTGCCAGCAGTTTGTCTCCGGGGACTGGTGGCTGCACCTTC. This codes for CASSLSPGTGGCTF.

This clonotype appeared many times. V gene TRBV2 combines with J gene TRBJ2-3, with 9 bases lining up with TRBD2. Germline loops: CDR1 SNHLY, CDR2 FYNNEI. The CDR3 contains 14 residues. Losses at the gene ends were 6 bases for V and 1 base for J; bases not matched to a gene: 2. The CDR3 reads CASSWTSGTDTQYF. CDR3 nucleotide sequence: TGTGCCAGCAGCTGGACTAGCGGCACAGATACGCAGTATTTT.

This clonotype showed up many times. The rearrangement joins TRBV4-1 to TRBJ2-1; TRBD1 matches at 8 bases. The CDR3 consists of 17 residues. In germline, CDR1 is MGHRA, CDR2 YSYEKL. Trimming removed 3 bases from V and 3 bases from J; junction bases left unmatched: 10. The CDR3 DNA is TGCGCCAGCAGCCAGACCGCAACAGGGGGAGGCTACAATGAGCAGTTCTTC. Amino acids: CASSQTATGGGYNEQFF.

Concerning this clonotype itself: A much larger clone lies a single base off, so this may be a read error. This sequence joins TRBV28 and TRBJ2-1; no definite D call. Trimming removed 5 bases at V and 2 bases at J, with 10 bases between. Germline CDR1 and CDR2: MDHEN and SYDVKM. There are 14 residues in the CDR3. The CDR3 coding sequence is TGTGCCAGCAGTGAAAAGGGCACCTACAATGAGCAGTTCTTC. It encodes CASSEKGTYNEQFF.

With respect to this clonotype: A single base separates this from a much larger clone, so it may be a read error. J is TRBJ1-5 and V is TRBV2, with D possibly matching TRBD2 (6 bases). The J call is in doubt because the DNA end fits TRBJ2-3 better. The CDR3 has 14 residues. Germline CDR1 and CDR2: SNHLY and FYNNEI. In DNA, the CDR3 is TGTGCCAGCACTCGGGGGTCGGGGTATCAGCCCCAGTATTTT. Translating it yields CASTRGSGYQPQYF.

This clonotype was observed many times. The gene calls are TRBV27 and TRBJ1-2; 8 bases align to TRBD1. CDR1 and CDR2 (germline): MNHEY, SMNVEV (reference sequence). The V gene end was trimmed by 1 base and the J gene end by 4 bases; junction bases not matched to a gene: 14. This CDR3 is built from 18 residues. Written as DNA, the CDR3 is TGTGCCAGCAGTTTATTCTCAGGGGGCCAGCAAAGTTTCTATGGCTACACCTTC. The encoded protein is CASSLFSGGQQSFYGYTF.

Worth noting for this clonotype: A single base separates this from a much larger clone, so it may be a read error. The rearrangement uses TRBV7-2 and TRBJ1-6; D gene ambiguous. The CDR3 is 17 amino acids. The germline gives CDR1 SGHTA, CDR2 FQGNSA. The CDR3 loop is CASSLEPAGTLNSPFHF. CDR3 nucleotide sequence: TGTGCCAGCAGCTTAGAGCCGGCAGGCACTTTAAATTCACCCTTCCACTTT.

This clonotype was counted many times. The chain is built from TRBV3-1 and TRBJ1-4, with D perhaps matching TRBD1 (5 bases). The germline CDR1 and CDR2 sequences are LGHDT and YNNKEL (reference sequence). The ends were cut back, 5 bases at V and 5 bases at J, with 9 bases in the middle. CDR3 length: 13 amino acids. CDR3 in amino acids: CASSVRGNEKLFF. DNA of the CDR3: TGTGCCAGCAGCGTAAGGGGAAATGAAAAACTGTTTTTT.

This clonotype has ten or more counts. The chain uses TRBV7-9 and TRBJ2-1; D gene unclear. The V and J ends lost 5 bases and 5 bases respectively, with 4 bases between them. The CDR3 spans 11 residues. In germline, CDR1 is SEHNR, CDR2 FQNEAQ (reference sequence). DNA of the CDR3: TGTGCCAGCAGCCTAAACAATGAGCAGTTCTTC. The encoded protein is CASSLNNEQFF.